This T cell receptor beta chain was retrieved from a study of blood T cell repertoires in COVID-19 (dated by TCRdb to 2020 to 2022). About the investigation overall: The collaborator samples originated in the United States, Italy and Spain and spanned the acute and convalescent phases of COVID-19. Samples were obtained from the ongoing ImmuneRACE study (first 160 participants) and from some 1,300 subjects provided by 6 global collaborators. A freely available public database, intended as a resource for researchers studying the immune response to SARS-CoV-2, is where the repertoires were released. The dataset comprised deeply sampled blood TCRbeta repertoires from subjects exposed to, actively infected with, or recovered from COVID-19. HLA class I and class II types, where available, came from metadata supplied by the sample provider rather than from assay-based typing. A de-identified subject ID, COVID-19 status, age in years and sex were almost always included in the sample metadata. The material from the prospective study consisted of cDNA or gDNA derived from T cells, B-cell-depleted T cells, or PBMCs.

The research as a whole found: Clinical and demographic metadata were provided uncurated, with the amount varying by source and participant.

This clone was counted only a few times. What this receptor recognizes is not known. There are no base qualities to consult, and no much larger clone falls within one base. TCRbeta CDR3 regions were amplified from genomic DNA by means of the immunoSEQ Assay, a bias-controlled multiplex PCR. Processing in the source paper ran as follows. The number of nucleated cells in each sample was estimated by amplification of reference gene primers within the assay. To quantify the absolute abundance of each unique TCRbeta CDR3 rearrangement, sequence reads were collapsed and filtered. For each sample, productive Simpson clonality was calculated as the square root of Simpson's diversity index across productive rearrangements. Held by TCRdb, this immuneACCESS table contains in-frame sequences only and omits some clones. Under half of the omission traces to an unresolved V gene where checked; the cause of the rest is unknown. V and J calls and clone size are given by that table; D and trimming were obtained from the DNA. The sample records fewer than 90,000 clones, 86% of which are singletons. Roughly 4.5% of the sample is taken by the ten largest.

Collaborating institutions collected whole blood in K2EDTA tubes following their own protocols. Collaborator samples were shipped for TCRbeta analysis as frozen whole blood, isolated PBMCs, or DNA extracted from either sample type. The source is a man in his forties or fifties with active or convalescent COVID-19. The sequenced sample consisted of peripheral blood.

The CDR3 region reads CPHAEGQGSEYDQPQHF. The nucleotide sequence is TGCCCACATGCCGAGGGACAGGGGAGTGAATACGATCAGCCCCAGCATTTT. The chain uses TRBV10-1 and TRBJ1-5; 10 bases in the junction line up with TRBD1. Inclusive of the bounding cysteine and phenylalanine, the CDR3 is 17 residues long. CDR3 DNA is the only sequence kept; it has 51 bases, read in frame from the first base. CDR1 WNHNN and CDR2 SYGVQD were looked up in the germline V gene (reference sequence).